This T cell receptor (beta chain) was obtained from a study of T cell responses to AZD1222 COVID-19 vaccine. Study results and caveats: Among the donors, most were white British and more were female, and clonal diversity was possibly underestimated.

About this clone: Its matching antigen is unknown.

Sequenced by immunoSEQ multiplex PCR; TCRdb stores in-frame clones only, minus some. The data hold about 150,000 clones, with around 90% observed a single time. This CDR3 has 14 residues. Losses at the gene ends were 4 bases for V and 0 bases for J; bases not matched to a gene: 0. Germline V gives CDR1 SNHLY, CDR2 FYNNEI. The input for sequencing was peripheral blood, taken on day 0 of AZD1222 vaccination. This chain connects TRBV2 to TRBJ1-1, with 9 bases aligning to TRBD1. The sequence was obtained from an adult in good health. The CDR3 region is CASSGDRVNTEAFF. The CDR3 nucleotides read TGTGCCAGCAGTGGGGACAGGGTGAACACTGAAGCTTTCTTT.